These 11 T cell receptor beta chains were all obtained from the same sample, sequenced in a study of blood T cell repertoires in COVID-19. Clones were read by immunoSEQ multiplex PCR, and TCRdb kept only the in-frame ones, dropping some. Here the sample spans approximately 210,000 clones, 70% to 90% being singletons. Sequencing was done on a sample of peripheral blood. Every receptor here comes from a woman aged 40 to 49 with acute or convalescent COVID-19.

The V call is TRBV3-1 (or the pseudogene TRBV3-2), the J call TRBJ1-2; 11 nucleotides line up with TRBD1. Germline CDR1 and CDR2: LGHDT and YNNKEL (reference sequence). V lost 4 bases, J lost 5 bases, and 9 bases stayed unmatched. The CDR3 has 16 amino acids. The CDR3 loop is CASSPPAGTGGYGYTF. DNA for the CDR3: TGTGCCAGCAGCCCACCCGCCGGGACAGGGGGATATGGCTACACCTTC.

The chain combines TRBV7-9 with TRBJ1-1; a weak D match, TRBD1 (6 bases). The CDR3 contains 14 residues. Germline CDR1 reads SEHNR; CDR2 reads FQNEAQ (reference sequence). V lost 2 bases and J lost 6, with 13 bases in between. The CDR3 loop reads CASSLHGGASEAFF. The CDR3 DNA sequence: TGTGCCAGCAGCTTACACGGGGGGGCTTCTGAAGCTTTCTTT.

The genes are TRBV2 and TRBJ1-2, with D tentatively TRBD1 (5 bases). Per germline, CDR1 SNHLY and CDR2 FYNNEI. V lost 6 bases and J lost 0, with 14 bases in between. The CDR3 totals 15 residues. The CDR3 nucleotides are TGTGCCAGCAGCGGAACAGGACGGTCTAACTATGGCTACACCTTC. Encoded protein: CASSGTGRSNYGYTF.

This clone was recorded only once. The CDR3 sequence: CASSPRASGGLSYEQYV. CDR3 coding DNA: TGTGCCAGCAGCCCCCGGGCTAGCGGGGGGCTTTCCTACGAGCAGTACGTC. The rearrangement links TRBV7-8 to TRBJ2-7; 11 nucleotides match TRBD2. The germline V gene encodes CDR1 SGHVS and CDR2 FQNEAQ. This CDR3 has 17 amino acids. Unmatched junction bases numbered 10, after V lost 5 bases and J lost 1 base.

This clone was recorded only once. The chain joins TRBV5-1 to TRBJ2-5; 11 nucleotides line up with TRBD1. CDR1 and CDR2 from the germline V gene are SGHRS and YFSETQ. The CDR3 covers 15 residues. V trimming: 4 bases; J trimming: 5 bases; junction bases outside the gene matches: 7. In DNA form, the CDR3 reads TGCGCCAGCAGCCATGGACAGGGGGCTGCGGAGACCCAGTACTTC. This sequence encodes CASSHGQGAAETQYF. The variable domain in full, with the rest retrieved from reference TRBV5-1 and TRBJ2-5, is KAGVTQTPRYLIKTRGQQVTLSCSPISGHRSVSWYQQTPGQGLQFLFEYFSETQRNKGNFPGRFSGRQFSNSRSEMNVSTLELGDSALYLCASSHGQGAAETQYFGPGTRLLVL.

The CDR3 DNA reads TGTGCCAGCAGCTTAGCGGAGAGGGGACCCGGGAGTGAAGCTTTCTTT. Protein product: CASSLAERGPGSEAFF. The rearrangement uses TRBV13 and TRBJ1-1; D possibly corresponds to TRBD1 (5 bases). The CDR3 covers 16 residues. Trimming left V 1 base short and J 7 bases short, with 19 bases between. In germline, CDR1 is PRHDT, CDR2 FYEKMQ (reference sequence).

The chain recombines TRBV5-1 with TRBJ2-4, with TRBD1 as a possible D gene (6 bases). The germline CDR1 and CDR2 sequences are SGHRS and YFSETQ. V gave up 4 bases and J gave up 1 base, with 9 bases separating them. CDR3 length: 14 residues. The CDR3 reads CASSPQGAKNIQYF. CDR3 bases: TGCGCCAGCAGCCCTCAGGGGGCCAAAAACATTCAGTACTTC.

This sequence joins TRBV7-9 and TRBJ2-3; D uncertain. Germline assignment: CDR1 SEHNR and CDR2 FQNEAQ (reference sequence). CDR3 length: 12 residues. V gave up 3 bases and J gave up 3 bases, with 4 bases separating them. The CDR3 DNA follows: TGTGCCAGCAGCTTGGCAACAGATACGCAGTATTTT. It codes for CASSLATDTQYF.

The chain couples TRBV10-3 to TRBJ1-5; TRBD1 matches 8 bases. V was clipped by 8 bases and J by 3 bases; unmatched bases: 6. The germline V gene encodes CDR1 ENHRY and CDR2 SYGVKD. This CDR3 contains 14 residues. As DNA, the CDR3 is TGTGCCATCGGAGCGGGACAGGTCAATCAGCCCCAGCATTTT. This codes for CAIGAGQVNQPQHF.

This CDR3 is CATSRGSTDTQYF. The CDR3 DNA reads TGTGCCACCAGCCGGGGGAGCACAGATACGCAGTATTTT. The rearrangement joins TRBV15 to TRBJ2-3, with D possibly matching TRBD2 (6 bases). Germline-derived CDR1 and CDR2 are LNHNV and YYDKDF (reference sequence). V was cut by 5 bases and J by 0 bases, with 6 bases left in between. The CDR3 contains 13 residues.

The J gene is TRBJ1-2, the V gene TRBV12-3 or TRBV12-4, with D maybe TRBD1 (6 bases). The CDR3 is 12 residues long. V was pared by 6 bases and J by 4 bases, with 9 bases between. The CDR3 is CASRRGIYGYTF. The CDR3 DNA sequence: TGTGCCAGCAGGAGGGGGATCTATGGCTACACCTTC.